This entry lists 20 T cell receptor beta chains sequenced from one sample in a study of cytomegalovirus exposure and HLA in healthy donors. Produced via immunoSEQ multiplex PCR; TCRdb's table is partial and in-frame only. The sample lists about 78,000 clones, almost 97% occurring once. Sequencing was performed on PBMCs. These receptors all come from a man aged 18 to 30 in good health and CMV-seropositive.

The chain is built from TRBV14 and TRBJ1-1, with D possibly matching TRBD1 (5 bases). The CDR3 extends over 15 amino acids. The V gene lost 3 bases and the J gene lost 3 bases, with 14 bases spanning the gap. The germline CDR1 and CDR2 sequences are SGHDN and FVKESK. The CDR3 DNA reads TGTGCCAGCAGCCAGTATCCGAAGGGGTACACTGAAGCTTTCTTT. Amino acid sequence: CASSQYPKGYTEAFF.

This chain joins TRBV5-1 and TRBJ2-1, with 8 bases identical to TRBD2. The germline V gene encodes CDR1 SGHRS and CDR2 YFSETQ. The J segment lost 6 bases and the V segment lost 3 bases, leaving 5 bases of the junction unmatched. This CDR3 contains 14 residues. CDR3 DNA sequence: TGCGCCAGCAGCTCCGGGACTAGGTTCAATGAGCAGTTCTTC. Translating it yields CASSSGTRFNEQFF.

The chain employs TRBV18 and TRBJ2-7; D is uncertain. The CDR3 sequence is 15 residues long. Per the germline V gene, CDR1 is KGHSH and CDR2 is LQKENI. V was trimmed by 6 bases and J by 3 bases, leaving 18 bases between them. The CDR3 nucleotides are TGTGCCAGCTCCCCCGGTGAGACCGCGGTCTACGAGCAGTACTTC. Its protein product is CASSPGETAVYEQYF.

The J gene is TRBJ2-7, the V gene TRBV27, with TRBD1 matching 9 bases. Germline V gene lookup returns CDR1 MNHEY and CDR2 SMNVEV (reference sequence). The CDR3 covers 14 residues. V was pared by 8 bases and J by 4 bases, with 9 bases of the junction left unmatched. The CDR3 region has the DNA TGTGCCAGCCGAGAACAGGGGGCTGTGTACGAGCAGTACTTC. This gives the protein CASREQGAVYEQYF.

The V call is TRBV11-2, the J call TRBJ2-7; 10 bases align to TRBD2. CDR1 is SGHAT, CDR2 FQNNGV, per germline. The V segment lost 5 bases and the J segment 6 bases; nucleotides outside the gene matches: 10. The CDR3 totals 15 residues. For the CDR3, the DNA is TGTGCCAGCAGCATCTTATCACTAGCGGGGACCGAGCAGTACTTC. Amino acid sequence: CASSILSLAGTEQYF.

The gene calls are TRBV4-1 and TRBJ2-5, with TRBD2 matching over 12 bases. Losses at the gene ends were 1 base for V and 4 bases for J; bases not matched to a gene: 7. The CDR3 length is 17 residues. CDR1 MGHRA and CDR2 YSYEKL come from the germline V gene. CDR3: CASSQGRASGRGETQYF. The CDR3 DNA sequence: TGCGCCAGCAGCCAAGGTCGGGCTAGCGGGAGGGGAGAGACCCAGTACTTC.

This rearrangement joins TRBV5-6 to TRBJ2-7; 9 bases align to TRBD1. CDR3 length: 15 amino acids. J lost 4 bases, V lost 0 bases, and 5 bases had no gene match. Germline V lookup: CDR1 SGHDT, CDR2 YYEEEE. The chain's CDR3 is CASSLGGTGLYEQYF. The DNA for the CDR3 is TGTGCCAGCAGCTTGGGGGGGACAGGGCTTTACGAGCAGTACTTC.

The chain combines TRBV7-8 with TRBJ1-3; D gene ambiguous. The CDR3 is made up of 14 amino acids. From germline, CDR1 is SGHVS and CDR2 FQNEAQ. Trimming took off 4 bases at V and 0 bases at J, with 7 bases between the two ends. CDR3 region: CASSSQLSGNTIYF. CDR3 sequence (DNA): TGTGCCAGCAGCTCACAGCTCTCTGGAAACACCATATATTTT. The full variable domain, rest sourced from reference TRBV7-8 and TRBJ1-3, is GAGVSQSPRYKVAKRGQDVALRCDPISGHVSLFWYQQALGQGPEFLTYFQNEAQLDKSGLPSDRFFAERPEGSVSTLKIQRTQQEDSAVYLCASSSQLSGNTIYFGEGSWLTVV.

The V call is TRBV6-6, the J call TRBJ2-3; tentatively, D is TRBD1 (6 bases). The ends were cut back, 0 bases at V and 5 bases at J, with 6 bases in the middle. Germline values: CDR1 MNHNY, CDR2 SVGAGI (reference sequence). The CDR3 extends over 13 amino acids. The CDR3 nucleotides are TGTGCCAGCAGTTACTCGACAGGAGATACGCAGTATTTT. Encoded protein: CASSYSTGDTQYF.

The rearrangement joins TRBV11-3 to TRBJ2-1; 7 nucleotides line up with TRBD2. V trimming: 5 bases; J trimming: 6 bases; junction bases outside the gene matches: 16. Germline values: CDR1 SGHNT, CDR2 YENEEA. The CDR3 runs 17 residues. In DNA form, the CDR3 reads TGTGCCAGCAGCAGTAGGGACCTTACGGGAGGTATCAATGAGCAGTTCTTC. Translating gives CASSSRDLTGGINEQFF.

This sequence joins TRBV7-8 and TRBJ2-5; TRBD2 aligns across 13 bases. The CDR3 has 14 residues. The trim removed 5 bases at V and 5 bases at J, leaving 2 bases unmatched. The germline V gene encodes CDR1 SGHVS and CDR2 FQNEAQ. For the CDR3, the DNA is TGTGCCAGCAGCACTAGCGGGAGGGTGGAGACCCAGTACTTC. Translated: CASSTSGRVETQYF.

The chain has TRBV6-5 and TRBJ1-1; tentatively, D is TRBD1 (5 bases). Germline-derived CDR1 and CDR2 are MNHEY and SVGAGI. The CDR3 sequence is 15 residues long. V dropped 0 bases and J dropped 1 base, with 9 bases sitting between them. The CDR3 DNA follows: TGTGCCAGCAGTTACTCCCGCCAGGGGAACACTGAAGCTTTCTTT. It codes for CASSYSRQGNTEAFF.

This clone was counted a single time. The CDR3 DNA follows: TGTGCCAGCGCTAAGGGGACGGGAGCAGTCACAGATACGCAGTATTTT. Translation gives CASAKGTGAVTDTQYF. The V call is TRBV18, the J call TRBJ2-3, with D perhaps matching TRBD2 (6 bases). V lost 8 bases to trimming and J lost 2 bases, with 20 bases between them. Germline V gene lookup returns CDR1 KGHSH and CDR2 LQKENI. CDR3 length equals 16 residues.

This chain links TRBV4-2 with TRBJ2-3; the D is unclear. Trimming stripped 1 base from V and 2 bases from J, with 13 bases between. CDR1 and CDR2 (germline): LGHNA, YNFKEQ. The CDR3 is 16 amino acids. CDR3 coding DNA: TGTGCCAGCAGCCAAGCGCGACTGGGTACCACAGATACGCAGTATTTT. Amino acid sequence: CASSQARLGTTDTQYF.

V is TRBV7-2 and J is TRBJ1-5; D remains unclear. Germline lookup yields CDR1 SGHTA and CDR2 FQGNSA. This CDR3 region has 13 residues. V gave up 5 bases and J gave up 1 base, with 6 bases separating them. The CDR3 nucleotides read TGTGCCAGCAGCGCGCAAAGCAATCAGCCCCAGCATTTT. It specifies CASSAQSNQPQHF.

The chain employs TRBV2 and TRBJ2-4; D call uncertain. This CDR3 has 14 amino acids. CDR1 and CDR2 from the germline V gene are SNHLY and FYNNEI. V lost 6 bases, J lost 5 bases, and 14 bases lay in between. The CDR3 sequence is CASRARREQNIQYF. For the CDR3, the DNA is TGTGCCAGCAGGGCGAGGCGAGAGCAAAACATTCAGTACTTC.

The chain has TRBV11-3 and TRBJ2-5, with D uncertain. This CDR3 region has 13 residues. In germline, CDR1 is SGHNT, CDR2 YENEEA. The V end was cut by 0 bases, the J end by 4 bases, with 6 bases between. The DNA of the CDR3 is TGTGCCAGCAGCTTAGATAGCAGAGAGACCCAGTACTTC. Amino acid sequence: CASSLDSRETQYF.

The chain links TRBV10-1 to TRBJ2-5; TRBD1 aligns across 7 bases. Per the germline V gene, CDR1 is WNHNN and CDR2 is SYGVQD (reference sequence). The CDR3 is 14 amino acids. Unmatched junction bases numbered 7, after V lost 5 bases and J lost 4 bases. The DNA of the CDR3 is TGCGCCAGCAGTCCGGGTTCAGGGGGAGAGACCCAGTACTTC. Translated: CASSPGSGGETQYF.

Only one count was recorded for this clone. V and J are TRBV28 and TRBJ1-2; tentatively, D is TRBD1 (5 bases). V lost 3 bases to trimming and J lost 5 bases, with 7 bases between them. Germline assignment: CDR1 MDHEN and CDR2 SYDVKM. CDR3 length: 12 amino acids. The CDR3 is CASSFQGYGYTF. As DNA, the CDR3 is TGTGCCAGCAGTTTTCAGGGATATGGCTACACCTTC.

The chain employs TRBV27 and TRBJ2-7; D is unclear. Germline CDR1 reads MNHEY; CDR2 reads SMNVEV (reference sequence). The CDR3 contains 12 residues. With 5 bases removed from V and 3 bases from J, the gap between germline ends came to 8 bases. The CDR3 protein is CASSERGYEQYF. CDR3 coding DNA: TGTGCCAGCAGTGAAAGAGGCTACGAGCAGTACTTC.